This T cell receptor (beta chain) was profiled in a study of T cells after yellow fever vaccination. TCRdb re-called the 5' RACE reads with MiXCR, one entry per CDR3 protein. The sample yields 450,000 to 600,000 distinct CDR3 sequences, less than 20% seen once. This CDR3 contains 17 residues. CDR1 and CDR2 (germline): LGHNA, YSLEER. V lost 4 bases, J lost 4 bases, and 9 bases stayed unmatched. The sample consisted of PBMCs, taken 5 days after the first yellow fever vaccination. The V gene is TRBV4-3, the J gene TRBJ2-2, with 10 bases fitting TRBD2. The TCR comes from a young man who received the YFV17D yellow fever vaccine. The CDR3 sequence: CASSRGVSGGTTGELFF. CDR3 DNA: TGCGCCAGCAGCCGGGGAGTTAGCGGGGGGACCACCGGGGAGCTGTTTTTT.